A selection of T cell receptor beta chains follows, all from one sample in a study of blood T cell repertoires in COVID-19. Assay used: immunoSEQ multiplex PCR; TCRdb lists only in-frame clones, some missing. The repertoire holds 75,000 to 95,000 clones, with 84% as singletons. Sequencing was carried out using peripheral blood. These receptors were collected from a man in his sixties with acute or convalescent COVID-19. The CDR3 runs from the conserved cysteine through the conserved F or W. The order of the fields is CDR3 protein, CDR3 DNA, J gene, clone size, D gene, V gene. The D gene is left open where the match is weak. The size field is filled for only some rows; it gives once, few, many or a size class.

CASSPWGGHGYTF,TGTGCCAGCAGTCCCTGGGGGGGTCATGGCTACACCTTC,TRBJ1-2,-,-,TRBV27
CASKEGASHGYGYTF,TGTGCCTCCAAGGAGGGTGCGTCCCACGGGTATGGCTACACCTTC,TRBJ1-2,-,-,TRBV6-5
CASSDTSGGYTGELFF,TGTGCCAGCAGCGATACTAGCGGGGGATACACCGGGGAGCTGTTTTTT,TRBJ2-2,-,TRBD2,TRBV9
CASSYFGQPTDNYGYTF,TGTGCCAGCAGTTACTTCGGACAGCCTACCGACAACTATGGCTACACCTTC,TRBJ1-2,-,-,TRBV6-2/TRBV6-3
CASSSVGRGTGELFF,TGTGCCAGCAGTTCGGTAGGCAGGGGCACCGGGGAGCTGTTTTTT,TRBJ2-2,-,-,TRBV6-2/TRBV6-3
CASSPSTAWDTQYF,TGTGCCAGCTCACCAAGCACAGCTTGGGATACGCAGTATTTT,TRBJ2-3,-,-,TRBV18
CASSPGTGGVGIGNTIYF,TGTGCCAGCAGCCCCGGGACAGGGGGCGTTGGAATCGGAAACACCATATATTTT,TRBJ1-3,once,TRBD1,TRBV5-4
CASSSGTGGSDEQYF,TGTGCCAGCAGTTCCGGGACAGGGGGGAGCGACGAGCAGTACTTC,TRBJ2-7,-,TRBD1,TRBV27
CASSYRGGEGYTF,TGTGCCAGCAGTTACCGGGGCGGGGAAGGCTACACCTTC,TRBJ1-2,-,-,TRBV6-2/TRBV6-3
CASSLGAGVGNQPQHF,TGTGCCAGCAGCTTAGGGGCAGGGGTGGGCAATCAGCCCCAGCATTTT,TRBJ1-5,-,-,TRBV7-2
CASSLGLDSRHEQFF,TGTGCCAGCAGCTTAGGACTAGATTCCCGACATGAGCAGTTCTTC,TRBJ2-1,-,-,TRBV7-2
CSSEHGLEGDGYTF,TGCAGCTCAGAACACGGATTAGAGGGCGATGGCTACACCTTC,TRBJ1-2,-,-,TRBV29-1
CASGQFSNQPQHF,TGTGCCAGTGGGCAGTTTAGCAATCAGCCCCAGCATTTT,TRBJ1-5,once,-,TRBV19
CAIRSLETGNQPQHF,TGTGCCATCCGTTCTTTGGAGACTGGCAATCAGCCCCAGCATTTT,TRBJ1-5,-,-,TRBV10-3
CASSRDRVGEQYF,TGTGCCAGCAGCCGGGACAGGGTAGGCGAGCAGTACTTC,TRBJ2-7,-,TRBD1,TRBV6-5
CASRSMETGERNTIYF,TGTGCCAGCAGGTCGATGGAAACAGGGGAAAGAAACACCATATATTTT,TRBJ1-3,-,TRBD1,TRBV5-6
CASSESIDGYTF,TGCGCCAGCAGTGAATCCATAGATGGCTACACCTTC,TRBJ1-2,-,-,TRBV10-2
CASSLVVVGSPLHF,TGCGCCAGCAGCTTGGTTGTGGTCGGTTCACCCCTCCACTTT,TRBJ1-6,-,-,TRBV5-1
CASSRPLRGYGYTF,TGTGCCAGCAGTAGACCCCTAAGGGGCTATGGCTATACCTTC,TRBJ1-2,-,-,TRBV6-5